This T cell receptor beta chain stems from a study of OX40 agonist ivuxolimab in advanced cancers. About the research overall: Participants could have had prior anti-PD-1, anti-PD-L1 or anti-CTLA-4 therapy, and more than 35% had some. Overall study results and limits: The 0.1-3.0 mg/kg partial responders had among the lowest clonal expansion.

The germline V gene encodes CDR1 SGHRS and CDR2 YFSETQ. The CDR3 extends over 15 amino acids. V dropped 1 base and J dropped 0 bases, with 8 bases sitting between them. This table comes from immunoSEQ multiplex PCR, and its TCRdb copy is limited to in-frame clones, with some not included. The profile shows 60,000 to 75,000 clones, around 80% of them singletons. A note on this clone: The antigen is undetermined.

The J gene is TRBJ2-1, the V gene TRBV5-1; unclear D gene. This TCR came from an adult with an advanced solid tumor such as melanoma, head and neck, liver or kidney cancer. Material: CD4+ or CD8+ T cells sorted from blood, obtained in a trial of the OX40 agonist ivuxolimab. CDR3 nucleotide sequence: TGCGCCAGCAGCTTGAAGGCGAGCTCCTACAATGAGCAGTTCTTC. Protein sequence: CASSLKASSYNEQFF.